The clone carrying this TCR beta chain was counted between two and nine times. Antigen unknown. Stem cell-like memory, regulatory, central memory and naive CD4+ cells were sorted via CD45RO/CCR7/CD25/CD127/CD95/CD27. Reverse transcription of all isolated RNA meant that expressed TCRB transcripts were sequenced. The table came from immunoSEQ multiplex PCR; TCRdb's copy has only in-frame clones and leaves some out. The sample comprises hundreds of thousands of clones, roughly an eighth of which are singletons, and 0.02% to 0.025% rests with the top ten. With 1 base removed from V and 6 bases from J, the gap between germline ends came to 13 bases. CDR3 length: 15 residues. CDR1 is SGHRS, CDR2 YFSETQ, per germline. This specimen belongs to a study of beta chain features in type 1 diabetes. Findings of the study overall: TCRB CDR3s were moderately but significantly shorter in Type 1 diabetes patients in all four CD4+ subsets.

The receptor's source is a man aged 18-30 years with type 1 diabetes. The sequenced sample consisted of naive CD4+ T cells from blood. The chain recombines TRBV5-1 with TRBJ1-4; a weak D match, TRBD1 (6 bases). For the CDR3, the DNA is TGCGCCAGCAGCTTGAGGACAGAGGGGTATGAAAAACTGTTTTTT. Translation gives CASSLRTEGYEKLFF.